This TCR beta chain was profiled in a study of OX40 agonist ivuxolimab in advanced cancers. Turning to the study itself: It was permissible to have had prior anti-PD-1, anti-PD-L1 or anti-CTLA-4 therapy, and about 40% had some. There were three patients with partial responses, one having hepatocellular carcinoma and two cutaneous melanoma. Study results and caveats: The study observed clonal expansion of CD4+ and CD8+ blood T cells by week 6 at 0.1 to 3.0 mg/kg.

Anyone with autoimmune disease history or systemic immunosuppression was excluded. Only in-frame clones appear in the TCRdb table, and some are missing; sequencing was by immunoSEQ multiplex PCR. This table holds 77,000 or so clones, 85% to 90% found once. In its sample, this clone was seen a few times. Its antigen is unidentified. The sequence was obtained from an adult with an advanced solid tumor such as melanoma, head and neck, liver or kidney cancer. The source was CD4+ or CD8+ T cells sorted from blood, collected in a trial of the OX40 agonist ivuxolimab.

The CDR3 coding sequence is TGCGCCAGCAGCTTGGAGGGGGCTCGCGCGAAGACTGAAGCTTTCTTT. Protein product: CASSLEGARAKTEAFF. This chain connects TRBV5-1 to TRBJ1-1, with 7 bases that match TRBD1. The CDR3 is 16 residues long. The V gene end was trimmed by 0 bases and the J gene end by 5 bases; junction bases not matched to a gene: 10. Germline V lookup: CDR1 SGHRS, CDR2 YFSETQ.